This T cell receptor (beta chain) derives from a study of blood T cell repertoires in COVID-19. Study background: In each case, the material was cDNA or gDNA derived from T cells, B-cell-depleted T cells, or PBMCs.

Measured with immunoSEQ multiplex PCR; TCRdb has only the in-frame clones, and not every one. The data show 200,000 to 300,000 clones, 75% to 85% seen once. This CDR3 is built from 14 residues. Germline CDR1 reads KGHDR; CDR2 reads SFDVKD. Deletions cut 4 bases from V and 3 bases from J, with 11 bases between. V and J are TRBV24-1 and TRBJ2-5; weak D call: TRBD1 (5 bases). The material sequenced was peripheral blood. The receptor was isolated from a human donor in a cohort sampled during active COVID-19. The CDR3 nucleotides read TGTGCCACCAGTGAGCCCTCGGACAAAGAGACCCAGTACTTC. Its translation: CATSEPSDKETQYF.